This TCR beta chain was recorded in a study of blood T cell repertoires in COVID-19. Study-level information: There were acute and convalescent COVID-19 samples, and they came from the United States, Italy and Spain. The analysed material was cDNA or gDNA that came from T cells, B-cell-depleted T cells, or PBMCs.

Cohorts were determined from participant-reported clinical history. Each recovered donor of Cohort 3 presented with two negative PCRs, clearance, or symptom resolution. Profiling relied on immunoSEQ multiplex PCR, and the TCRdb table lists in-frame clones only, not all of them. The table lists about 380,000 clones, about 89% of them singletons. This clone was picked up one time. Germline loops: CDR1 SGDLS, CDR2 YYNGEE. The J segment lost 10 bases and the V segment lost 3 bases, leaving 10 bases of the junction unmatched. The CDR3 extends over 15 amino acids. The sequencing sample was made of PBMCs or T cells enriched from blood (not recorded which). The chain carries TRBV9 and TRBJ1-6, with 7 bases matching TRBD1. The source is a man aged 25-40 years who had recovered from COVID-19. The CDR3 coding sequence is TGTGCCAGCAGCGGACCCCCACAGGGGCCATCACCCCTCCACTTT. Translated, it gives CASSGPPQGPSPLHF.